What follows are 8 T cell receptor delta chains derived from one specimen sequenced in a study of γδ T cells in repeated Plasmodium falciparum infection. Flow sorting of PBMC yielded separate Vgamma9/Vdelta2+ and Vdelta2-negative gammadelta T cell populations for bulk repertoire analysis. TCRdb re-called the multiplex PCR reads with CATT. This sample carries approximately 93,000 delta-chain clones, roughly 0.9% of them seen once, and the ten largest clones take 9.5% to 10%. The source material was gamma-delta T cells from blood. These TCRs come from a pool of human donors (malaria-infected and uninfected, not separated).

Of note for this clone: TCRdb's protein for this DNA is that of a much larger clone and differs from the translation at residue 17, likely a read error; the protein shown is the DNA translation. CDR3 coding DNA: TGTGCTCTTGGGGATCTGGACGGTACTGGGGGATACGTCATATACACCGGTAAACTCATCTTT. Translating it yields CALGDLDGTGGYVIYTGKLIF. The rearrangement uses TRDV1 and TRDJ1; 13 bases match TRDD3. TCRdb lists no J gene, so it was determined here by aligning the DNA to germline. This CDR3 has 21 amino acids. Per the germline V gene, CDR1 is TSWWSYY and CDR2 is QGS.

This clone has just a few counts. TCRdb has a much larger clone's protein, which differs at residue 3 from the translation of this DNA, likely because of a read error; what is shown is the protein translated from the DNA. The chain employs TRDV2 and TRDJ1, with 7 bases aligning to TRDD3. TCRdb carries no J gene annotation; the J gene was assigned here by matching the DNA with germline. CDR1 and CDR2 from the germline V gene are GEAIGNYY and EKD. CDR3 length equals 16 residues. The CDR3 loop reads CARDTLGILHTDKLIF. DNA for the CDR3: TGTGCCCGTGACACTCTAGGGATACTCCACACCGATAAACTCATCTTT.

A note on this clone: The protein TCRdb lists belongs to a much larger clone and differs from this DNA's translation at residue 12, which points to a read error; the protein shown is made from the DNA. CDR3 bases: TGTGCCTGTGACACCGTTTCCCGACTGGGGGGGGACACCGATAAACTCATCTTT. Translating it yields CACDTVSRLGGDTDKLIF. The rearrangement uses TRDV2 and TRDJ1; 8 bases line up with TRDD3. V dropped 0 bases and J dropped 0; count of bases not matched to a gene: 11. The germline gives CDR1 GEAIGNYY, CDR2 EKD. CDR3 size: 18 residues.

This clone was observed a handful of times. TCRdb's protein, taken from a much larger clone, differs from this DNA's translation at residue 12, likely owing to a read error; the protein displayed comes from the DNA. The gene calls are TRDV1 and TRDJ1, with D perhaps matching TRDD2 or TRDD3 (7 bases each). The J gene, not given by TCRdb, was assigned here from a germline match of the nucleotide sequence. Per the germline V gene, CDR1 is TSWWSYY and CDR2 is QGS. The CDR3 sequence is 19 residues long. Trimming cost V 5 bases and J 10 bases, with 35 bases left between them. The CDR3 DNA reads TGTGCTCTTGGGATCGGGCCCGGGCCTTCCTCCAATACTGGGGTCATACTCATCTTT. Translation: CALGIGPGPSSNTGVILIF.

This clone was counted between two and nine times. TCRdb shows a much larger clone's protein in place of this DNA's translation, and the two differ at residue 4, likely through a read error; the protein shown is translated from the DNA. The chain links TRDV2 to TRDJ1; 10 bases fit TRDD3. The J gene, left out of TCRdb, was set here by checking the DNA against germline. The germline V gene has CDR1 GEAIGNYY and CDR2 EKD. V shed 5 bases and J 6 bases; nucleotides not matched to a gene: 5. The CDR3 has 13 residues. The CDR3 loop is CACGLLGDHKLIF. In DNA form, the CDR3 reads TGTGCCTGTGGTTTACTGGGGGATCATAAACTCATCTTT.

Worth noting for this clone: TCRdb's protein, taken from a much larger clone, differs from this DNA's translation at residue 9, likely owing to a read error; the protein displayed comes from the DNA. The chain uses TRDV2 and TRDJ1, with D unresolved. The J gene, left out of TCRdb, was set here by checking the DNA against germline. Germline lookup yields CDR1 GEAIGNYY and CDR2 EKD. The CDR3 is 18 amino acids. Trimming took 5 bases from V and 0 from J, leaving 24 bases between them. The CDR3: CACVQFSRCHPYTDKLIF. The CDR3 DNA is TGTGCCTGTGTCCAATTCTCGAGGTGTCACCCTTACACCGATAAACTCATCTTT.

Remarks on this clone: With only one base between it and a far larger clone, this is likely a read error. The sample contains more than one DNA sequence encoding this CDR3. For the V gene the call is TRDV2; the J gene has no call; no check of the table's D call, TRDD3, against the DNA was made. Germline V lookup: CDR1 GEAIGNYY, CDR2 EKD. The CDR3 spans 19 residues. The CDR3 spells CACDTGIWGIRGYTDKLIF. The DNA for the CDR3 is TGTGCCTGTGACACCGGGATCTGGGGGATACGCGGGTACACCGATAAACTCATTTTT.

This clone was observed a handful of times. A far bigger clonotype differs at one base, so this is likely a read error. Other DNA sequences in the sample encode the same CDR3. The chain employs TRDV2 and TRDJ1; 8 bases map to TRDD3. The J gene comes from matching the DNA to germline here; TCRdb lacks it. The V gene's germline CDR1 is GEAIGNYY and CDR2 EKD. CDR3 length: 18 amino acids. Unmatched junction bases numbered 12, after V lost 1 base and J lost 0 bases. The CDR3 protein is CACDTLGLGVEDTDKLIF. In DNA form, the CDR3 reads TGTGCCTGTGACACTCTGGGACTGGGGGTTGAAGACACCGATAAACTCATCTTT.